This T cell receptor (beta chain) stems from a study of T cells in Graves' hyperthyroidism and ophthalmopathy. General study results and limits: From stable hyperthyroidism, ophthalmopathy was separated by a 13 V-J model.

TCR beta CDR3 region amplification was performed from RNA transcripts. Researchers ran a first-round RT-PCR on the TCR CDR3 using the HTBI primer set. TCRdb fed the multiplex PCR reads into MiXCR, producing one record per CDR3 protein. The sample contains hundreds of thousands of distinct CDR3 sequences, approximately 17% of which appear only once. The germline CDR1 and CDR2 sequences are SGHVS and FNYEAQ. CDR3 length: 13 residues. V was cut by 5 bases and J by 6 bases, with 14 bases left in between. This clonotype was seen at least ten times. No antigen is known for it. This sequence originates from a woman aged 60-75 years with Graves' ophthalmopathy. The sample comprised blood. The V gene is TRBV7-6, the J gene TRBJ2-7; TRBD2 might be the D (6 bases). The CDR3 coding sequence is TGTGCCAGCAGCCCTAGAGTGGGGGGCGAGCAGTACTTC. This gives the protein CASSPRVGGEQYF.